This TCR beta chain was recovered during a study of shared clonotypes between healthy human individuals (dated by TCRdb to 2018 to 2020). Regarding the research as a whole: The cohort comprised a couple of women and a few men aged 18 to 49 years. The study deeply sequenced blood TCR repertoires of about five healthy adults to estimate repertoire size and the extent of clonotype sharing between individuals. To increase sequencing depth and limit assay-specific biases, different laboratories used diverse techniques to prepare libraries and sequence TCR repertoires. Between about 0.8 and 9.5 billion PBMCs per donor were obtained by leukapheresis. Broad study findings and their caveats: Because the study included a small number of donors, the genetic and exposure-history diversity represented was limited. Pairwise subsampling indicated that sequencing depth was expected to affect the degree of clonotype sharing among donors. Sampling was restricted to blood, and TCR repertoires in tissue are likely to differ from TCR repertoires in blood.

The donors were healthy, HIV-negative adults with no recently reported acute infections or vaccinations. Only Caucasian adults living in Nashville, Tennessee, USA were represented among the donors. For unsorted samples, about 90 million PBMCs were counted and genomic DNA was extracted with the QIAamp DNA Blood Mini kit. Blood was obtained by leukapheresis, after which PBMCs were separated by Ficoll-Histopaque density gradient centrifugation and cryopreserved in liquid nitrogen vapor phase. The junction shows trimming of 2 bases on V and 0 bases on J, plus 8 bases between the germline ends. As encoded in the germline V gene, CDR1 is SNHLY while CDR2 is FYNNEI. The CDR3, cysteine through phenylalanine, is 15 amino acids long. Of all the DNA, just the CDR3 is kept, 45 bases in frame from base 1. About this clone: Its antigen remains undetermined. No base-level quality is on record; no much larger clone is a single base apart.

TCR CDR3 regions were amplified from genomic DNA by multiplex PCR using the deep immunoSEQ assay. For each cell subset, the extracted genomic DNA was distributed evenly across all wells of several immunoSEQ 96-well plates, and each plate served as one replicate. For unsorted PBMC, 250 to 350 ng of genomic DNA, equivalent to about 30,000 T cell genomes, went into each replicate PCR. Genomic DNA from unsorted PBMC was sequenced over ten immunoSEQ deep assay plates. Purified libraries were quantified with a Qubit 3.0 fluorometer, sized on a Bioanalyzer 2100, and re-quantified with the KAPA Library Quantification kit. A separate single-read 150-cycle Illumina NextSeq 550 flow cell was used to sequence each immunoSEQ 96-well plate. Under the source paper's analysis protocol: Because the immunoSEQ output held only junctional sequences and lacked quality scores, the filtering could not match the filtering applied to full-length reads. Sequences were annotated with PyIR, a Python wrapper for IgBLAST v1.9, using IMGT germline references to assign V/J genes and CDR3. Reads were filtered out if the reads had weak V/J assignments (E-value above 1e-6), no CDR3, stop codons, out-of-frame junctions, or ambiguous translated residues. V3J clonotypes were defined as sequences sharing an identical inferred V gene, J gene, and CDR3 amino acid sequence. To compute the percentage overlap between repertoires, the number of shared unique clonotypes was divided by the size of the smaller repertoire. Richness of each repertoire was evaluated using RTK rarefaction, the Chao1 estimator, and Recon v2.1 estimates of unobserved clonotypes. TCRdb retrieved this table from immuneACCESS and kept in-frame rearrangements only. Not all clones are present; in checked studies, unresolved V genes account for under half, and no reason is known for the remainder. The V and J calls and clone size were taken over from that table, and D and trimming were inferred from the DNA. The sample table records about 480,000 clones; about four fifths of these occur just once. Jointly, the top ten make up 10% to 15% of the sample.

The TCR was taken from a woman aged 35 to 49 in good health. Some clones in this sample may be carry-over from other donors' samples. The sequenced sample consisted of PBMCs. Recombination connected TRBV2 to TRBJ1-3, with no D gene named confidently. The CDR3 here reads CASSESQYSGNTIYF. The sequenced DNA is TGTGCCAGCAGTGAATCTCAGTACTCTGGAAACACCATATATTTT.